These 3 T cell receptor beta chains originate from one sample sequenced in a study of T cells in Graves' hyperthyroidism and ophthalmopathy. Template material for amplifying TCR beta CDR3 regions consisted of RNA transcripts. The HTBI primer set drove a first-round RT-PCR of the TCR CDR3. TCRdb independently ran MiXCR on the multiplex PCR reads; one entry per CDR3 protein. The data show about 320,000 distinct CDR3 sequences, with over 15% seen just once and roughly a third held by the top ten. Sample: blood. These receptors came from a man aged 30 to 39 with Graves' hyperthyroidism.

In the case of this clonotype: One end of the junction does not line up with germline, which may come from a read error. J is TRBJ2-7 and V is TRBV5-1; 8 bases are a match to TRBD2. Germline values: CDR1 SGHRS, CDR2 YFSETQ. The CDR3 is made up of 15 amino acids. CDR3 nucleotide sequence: TGCGCCAGCAGCTTGTGGGGACTAGATGACTACGGGCAGTACTTC. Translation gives CASSLWGLDDYGQYF. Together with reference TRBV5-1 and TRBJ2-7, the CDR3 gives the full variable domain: KAGVTQTPRYLIKTRGQQVTLSCSPISGHRSVSWYQQTPGQGLQFLFEYFSETQRNKGNFPGRFSGRQFSNSRSEMNVSTLELGDSALYLCASSLWGLDDYGQYFGPGTRLTVT.

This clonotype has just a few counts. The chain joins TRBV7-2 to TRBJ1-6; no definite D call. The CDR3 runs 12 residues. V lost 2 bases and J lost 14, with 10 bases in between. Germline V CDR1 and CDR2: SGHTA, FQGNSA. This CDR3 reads CASSLRVGTLHF. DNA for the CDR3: TGTGCCAGCAGCTTACGGGTTGGCACCCTCCACTTT. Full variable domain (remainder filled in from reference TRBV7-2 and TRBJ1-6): GAGVSQSPSNKVTEKGKDVELRCDPISGHTALYWYRQSLGQGLEFLIYFQGNSAPDKSGLPSDRFSAERTGGSVSTLTIQRTQQEDSAVYLCASSLRVGTLHFGNGTRLTVT.

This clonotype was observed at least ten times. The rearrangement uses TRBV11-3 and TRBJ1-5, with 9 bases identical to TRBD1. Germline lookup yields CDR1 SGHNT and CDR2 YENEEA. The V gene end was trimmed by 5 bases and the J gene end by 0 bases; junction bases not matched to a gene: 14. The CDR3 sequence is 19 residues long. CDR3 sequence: CASSPGDRDRYNSNQPQHF. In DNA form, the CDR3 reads TGTGCCAGCAGCCCCGGGGACAGGGACCGTTACAATAGCAATCAGCCCCAGCATTTT.